This T cell receptor beta chain was captured in a study of blood T cell repertoires in COVID-19. Study in general: PBMCs, B-cell-depleted T cells, or T cells were the source of the cDNA or gDNA that made up the material.

Authors' data handling: The authors estimated nucleated cell counts from reference gene primer amplification. Clones were sequenced by immunoSEQ multiplex PCR, and TCRdb holds only the in-frame ones, with some missing. The V and J calls and the clone size are those of that table, but D and trimming were determined from the DNA. The sample holds about 59,000 clones; 91% are singletons and the top ten take around 9%. There are 16 residues in the CDR3. Germline V gene data show CDR1 as SGHTA and CDR2 as FQGNSA. V shed 2 bases, J shed 2 bases, and the junction held 7 bases outside the gene matches. The sequence derives from a human donor in a cohort sampled during active COVID-19. V is TRBV7-2 and J is TRBJ2-7; TRBD1 agrees at 9 bases. What was sequenced was peripheral blood. In DNA form, the CDR3 reads TGTGCCAGCAGCTTAATGGGGACAGGGTCAACCTACGAGCAGTACTTC. This codes for CASSLMGTGSTYEQYF. The whole variable domain, filled in from reference TRBV7-2 and TRBJ2-7, reads GAGVSQSPSNKVTEKGKDVELRCDPISGHTALYWYRQSLGQGLEFLIYFQGNSAPDKSGLPSDRFSAERTGGSVSTLTIQRTQQEDSAVYLCASSLMGTGSTYEQYFGPGTRLTVT.